This entry features one T cell receptor beta chain sequence. Its antigen is not yet known. No base quality information exists; no much larger clone differs at one position. These data originate in a study of shared clonotypes between healthy human individuals (dated by TCRdb to about 2020). For context, the study as a whole: A few men and two women, aged 18 to 49 years, made up the cohort. Per donor, three plates each were used for CD4 naive and CD4 memory, two for CD8 naive, and one for CD8 memory. Blood TCR repertoires of a handful of healthy adults were deeply sequenced to estimate repertoire size and the extent of clonotype sharing between individuals. Different laboratories and diverse techniques were used to prepare libraries and sequence TCR repertoires, to increase sequencing depth and limit assay-specific biases. Each donor's leukapheresis produced roughly between about 0.85 and 10 billion PBMCs. Summary of the overall study and its limitations: Larger estimated clonotype richness was generally found for naive subsets than for memory subsets. Because the study included only a small number of donors, the genetic and exposure-history diversity represented was limited. When several donors were compared, the shared fraction of clonotypes was around 5% for naive CD4, about 4% for naive CD8, 2.3% for memory CD4, and around 0.37% for memory CD8. Sampling was restricted to blood, and TCR repertoires in tissues likely differ from the TCR repertoires found in blood. Based on pairwise subsampling, the degree of clonotype sharing among donors was expected to be affected by sequencing depth. Incomplete sequencing was indicated by rarefaction of sorted-subset datasets, despite the large sequencing depth. Compared with non-shared clonotypes, the clonotypes found in all four sorted-subset donors had higher generation probabilities.

The donors were healthy, HIV-negative adults who had no recently reported acute infections or vaccinations. All donors were Caucasian adults living in Nashville, Tennessee, USA. CD4+ T cells were enriched through magnetic negative selection, after which naive cells were positively selected on CD45RA and the remaining negative fraction served as the memory subset. Blood was collected by leukapheresis, and PBMCs were isolated by Ficoll-Histopaque density gradient centrifugation and then cryopreserved in liquid nitrogen vapor phase. Analytical flow cytometry was used to check the purity and quantity of every magnetically sorted T cell population. Each sorted fraction had its genomic DNA isolated and then quantified by UV absorbance on a Nanodrop 2000c. Using the deep immunoSEQ assay, TCR CDR3 regions were amplified from genomic DNA by multiplex PCR. Genomic DNA extracted from each cell subset was distributed evenly over all wells of several immunoSEQ 96-well plates, and each plate served as one replicate. For sorted subsets, approximately 210 ng of genomic DNA, equivalent to around 31,000 T cell genomes, went into each replicate PCR. The purified libraries were quantified using a Qubit 3.0 fluorometer, sized with a Bioanalyzer 2100, and then quantified again using the KAPA Library Quantification kit. Every immunoSEQ 96-well plate was sequenced on a separate single-read 150-cycle Illumina NextSeq 550 flow cell. The paper's processing steps were these. Because only junctional sequences without quality scores were contained in the immunoSEQ output, filtering matching that applied to full-length reads could not be performed. Sequences were annotated with PyIR, a Python wrapper for IgBLAST v1.9, and V/J genes and CDR3 were assigned using IMGT germline references. Reads were removed for weak V/J assignments (E-value above 1e-6), missing CDR3, stop codons, out-of-frame junctions, or ambiguous translated residues. V3J clonotypes were defined as sequences sharing the same inferred V gene, J gene, and CDR3 amino acid sequence. To compute the percentage overlap between repertoires, the number of shared unique clonotypes was divided by the size of the smaller repertoire. Repertoire richness was assessed with RTK rarefaction, the Chao1 estimator, and Recon v2.1 estimates of unobserved clonotypes. For all TCRbeta clonotypes obtained by the gDNA method from several donors, generation probabilities were computed with OLGA. Entries here come from immuneACCESS through TCRdb and include only in-frame sequences with V and J called. Some clones fail to appear in such tables; in the studies checked, an unresolved V gene covers under half of the shortfall, and the cause of the remainder is unknown. V and J calls and clone size are copied from that table; D and trimming were computed from the DNA. The sample contains a few hundred thousand clones, roughly 97% of them found a single time. The top ten constitute 0.057% of the sample.

The CDR3 has 11 amino acids, counting the end cysteine and phenylalanine. The DNA shown is the 33-base CDR3, in frame from base 1. The germline V gene encodes CDR1 SQVTM and CDR2 ANQGSEA. Cut back by 7 bases and 4 bases, the V and J ends lie 8 bases apart. This clonotype was obtained from a woman under 40 in good health. The sample comprised naive CD4+ T cells sorted from blood. The cell subset or site label corresponds to: CD45RA+ positively selected. The chain employs TRBV29-1 and TRBJ2-1; the D segment may tentatively be TRBD1 or TRBD2, each giving 5 matched bases. The nucleotide sequence is TGCAGCGGTGGGGGTTACAATGAGCAGTTCTTC. Its translation reads: CSGGGYNEQFF.